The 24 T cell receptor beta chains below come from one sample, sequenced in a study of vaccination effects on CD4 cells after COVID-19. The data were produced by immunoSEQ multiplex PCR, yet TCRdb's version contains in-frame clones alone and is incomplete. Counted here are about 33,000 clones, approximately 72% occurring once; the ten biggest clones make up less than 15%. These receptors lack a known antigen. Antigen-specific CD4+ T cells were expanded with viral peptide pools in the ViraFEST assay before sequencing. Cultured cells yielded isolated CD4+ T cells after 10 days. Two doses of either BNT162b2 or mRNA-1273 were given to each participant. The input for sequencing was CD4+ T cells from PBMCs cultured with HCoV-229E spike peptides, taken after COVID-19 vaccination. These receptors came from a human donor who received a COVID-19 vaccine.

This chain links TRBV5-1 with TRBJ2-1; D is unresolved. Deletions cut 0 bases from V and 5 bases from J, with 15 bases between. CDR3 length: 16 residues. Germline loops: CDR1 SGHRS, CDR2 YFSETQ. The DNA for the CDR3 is TGCGCCAGCAGCTTGGGGCCCCATATCGAGAACAATGAGCAGTTCTTC. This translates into CASSLGPHIENNEQFF.

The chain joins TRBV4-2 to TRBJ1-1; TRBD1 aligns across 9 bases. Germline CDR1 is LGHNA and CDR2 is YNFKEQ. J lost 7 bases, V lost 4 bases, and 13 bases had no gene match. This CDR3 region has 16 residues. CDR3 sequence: CASSLLLQGATGEAFF. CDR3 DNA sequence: TGTGCCAGCAGCCTACTATTACAGGGGGCAACGGGTGAAGCTTTCTTT.

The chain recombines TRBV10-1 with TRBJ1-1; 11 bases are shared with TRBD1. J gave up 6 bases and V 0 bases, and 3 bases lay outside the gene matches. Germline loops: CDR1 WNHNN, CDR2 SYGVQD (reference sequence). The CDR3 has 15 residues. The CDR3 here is CASSESGTGGPEAFF. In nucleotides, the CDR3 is TGCGCCAGCAGTGAGTCGGGGACAGGGGGTCCTGAAGCTTTCTTT.

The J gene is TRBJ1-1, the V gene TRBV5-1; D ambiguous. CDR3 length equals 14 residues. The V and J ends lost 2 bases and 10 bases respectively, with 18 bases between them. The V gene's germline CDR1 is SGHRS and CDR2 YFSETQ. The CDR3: CASSFLGNGDGAFF. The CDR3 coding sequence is TGCGCCAGCAGCTTCCTAGGGAACGGAGATGGAGCTTTCTTT.

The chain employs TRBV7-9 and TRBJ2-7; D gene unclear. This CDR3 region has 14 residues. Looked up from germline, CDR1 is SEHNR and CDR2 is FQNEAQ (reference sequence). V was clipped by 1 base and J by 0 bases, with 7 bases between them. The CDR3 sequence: CASSLGGISYEQYF. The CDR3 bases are TGTGCCAGCAGCTTAGGAGGAATCTCCTACGAGCAGTACTTC.

The CDR3 reads CAWRQGSNQPQHF. The CDR3 nucleotides are TGTGCCTGGAGACAGGGAAGCAATCAGCCCCAGCATTTT. V gene TRBV30 combines with J gene TRBJ1-5; possibly TRBD1 for D (6 bases). Trimming removed 3 bases at V and 1 base at J, with 7 bases between. The CDR3 has 13 residues. The germline V gene has CDR1 GTSNPN and CDR2 SVGIG (reference sequence).

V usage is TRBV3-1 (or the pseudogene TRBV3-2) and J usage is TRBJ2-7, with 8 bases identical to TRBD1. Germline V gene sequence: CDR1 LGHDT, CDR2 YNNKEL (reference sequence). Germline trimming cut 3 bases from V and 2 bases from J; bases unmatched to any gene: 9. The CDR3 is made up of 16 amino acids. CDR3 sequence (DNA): TGTGCCAGCAGCCATACTTCCGGGACAGGAGCCTACGAGCAGTACTTC. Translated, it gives CASSHTSGTGAYEQYF.

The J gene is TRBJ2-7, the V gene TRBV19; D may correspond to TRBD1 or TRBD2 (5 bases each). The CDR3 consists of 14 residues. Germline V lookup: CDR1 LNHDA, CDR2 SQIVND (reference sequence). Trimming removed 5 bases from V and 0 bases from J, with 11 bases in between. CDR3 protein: CASSRDASSYEQYF. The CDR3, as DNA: TGTGCCAGTAGTCGGGACGCGAGCTCCTACGAGCAGTACTTC. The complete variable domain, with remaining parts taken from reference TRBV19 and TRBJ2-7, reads DGGITQSPKYLFRKEGQNVTLSCEQNLNHDAMYWYRQDPGQGLRLIYYSQIVNDFQKGDIAEGYSVSREKKESFPLTVTSAQKNPTAFYLCASSRDASSYEQYFGPGTRLTVT.

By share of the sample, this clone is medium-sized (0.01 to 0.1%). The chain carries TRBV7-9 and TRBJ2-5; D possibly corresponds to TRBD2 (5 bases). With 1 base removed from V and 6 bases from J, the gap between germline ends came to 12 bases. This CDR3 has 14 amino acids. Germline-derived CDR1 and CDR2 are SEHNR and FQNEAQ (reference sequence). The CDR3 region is CASSLDLGVQTQYF. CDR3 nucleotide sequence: TGTGCCAGCAGCTTAGATCTCGGGGTGCAGACCCAGTACTTC.

CDR3: CASSYSVQENTEAFF. The CDR3, as DNA: TGTGCCAGCAGTTACTCGGTTCAGGAGAACACTGAAGCTTTCTTT. The chain is built from TRBV6-5 and TRBJ1-1; the D is unclear. The CDR3 extends over 15 amino acids. The germline gives CDR1 MNHEY, CDR2 SVGAGI. With 0 bases removed from V and 1 base from J, the gap between germline ends came to 9 bases.

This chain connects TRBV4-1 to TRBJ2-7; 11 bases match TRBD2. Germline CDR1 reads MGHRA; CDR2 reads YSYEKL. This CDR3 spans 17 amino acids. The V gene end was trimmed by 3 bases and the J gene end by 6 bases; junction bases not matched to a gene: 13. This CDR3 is CASSQVSGRALGPEQYF. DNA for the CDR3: TGCGCCAGCAGCCAGGTTAGCGGGAGGGCCCTGGGTCCCGAGCAGTACTTC.

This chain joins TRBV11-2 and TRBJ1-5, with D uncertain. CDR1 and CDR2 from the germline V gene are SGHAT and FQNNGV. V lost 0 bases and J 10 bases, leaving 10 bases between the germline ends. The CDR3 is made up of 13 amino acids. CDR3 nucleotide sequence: TGTGCCAGCAGCTTAGATACGTCCCTTCCCCAGCATTTT. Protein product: CASSLDTSLPQHF.

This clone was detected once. In nucleotides, the CDR3 is TGTGCCAGCAGCACAGGGTGGGGGAGGGAGACCCAGTACTTC. It specifies CASSTGWGRETQYF. The chain joins TRBV28 to TRBJ2-5; D possibly matches TRBD1 or TRBD2 (6 bases each). Germline-derived CDR1 and CDR2 are MDHEN and SYDVKM. Trimming took 6 bases from V and 5 from J, leaving 16 bases between them. The CDR3 runs 14 residues.

CDR3 bases: TGTGCCAGCAGCCAAGGGGACAGGGAGGAGGAGACCCAGTACTTC. The encoded protein is CASSQGDREEETQYF. V and J are TRBV7-9 and TRBJ2-5, with TRBD1 matching 9 bases. With V trimmed by 5 bases and J by 5 bases, 9 bases remained unmatched. Germline V lookup: CDR1 SEHNR, CDR2 FQNEAQ (reference sequence). The CDR3 spans 15 residues.

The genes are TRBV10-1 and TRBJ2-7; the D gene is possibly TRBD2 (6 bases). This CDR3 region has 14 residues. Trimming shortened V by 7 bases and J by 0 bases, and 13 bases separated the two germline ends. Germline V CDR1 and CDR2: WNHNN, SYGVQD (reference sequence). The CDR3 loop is CASNAGGISYEQYF. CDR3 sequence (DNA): TGCGCCAGCAATGCCGGCGGGATCTCCTACGAGCAGTACTTC.

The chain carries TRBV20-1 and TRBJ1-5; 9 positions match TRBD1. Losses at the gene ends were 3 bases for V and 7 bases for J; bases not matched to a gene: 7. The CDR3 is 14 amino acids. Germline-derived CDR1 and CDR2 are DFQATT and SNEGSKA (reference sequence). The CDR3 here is CSASWTGERQPQHF. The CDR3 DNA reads TGCAGTGCTAGTTGGACAGGGGAAAGGCAGCCCCAGCATTTT.

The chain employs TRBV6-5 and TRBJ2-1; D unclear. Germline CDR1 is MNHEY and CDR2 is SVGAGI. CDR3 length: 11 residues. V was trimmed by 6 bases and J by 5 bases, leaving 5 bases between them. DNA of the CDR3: TGTGCCAGCAGCCGTCACAATGAGCAGTTCTTC. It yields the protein CASSRHNEQFF.

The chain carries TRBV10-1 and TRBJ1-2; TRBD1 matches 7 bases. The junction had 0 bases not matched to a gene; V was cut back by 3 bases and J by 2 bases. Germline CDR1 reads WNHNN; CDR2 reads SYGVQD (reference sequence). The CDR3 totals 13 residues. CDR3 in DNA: TGCGCCAGCAGTGACAGGGGGAACTATGGCTACACCTTC. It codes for CASSDRGNYGYTF.

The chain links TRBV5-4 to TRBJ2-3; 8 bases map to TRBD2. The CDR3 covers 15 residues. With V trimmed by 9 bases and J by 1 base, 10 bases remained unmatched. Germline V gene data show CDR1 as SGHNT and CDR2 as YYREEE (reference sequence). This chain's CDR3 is CATNRGGLGTDTQYF. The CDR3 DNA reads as TGTGCCACCAACCGGGGGGGCCTTGGCACAGATACGCAGTATTTT.

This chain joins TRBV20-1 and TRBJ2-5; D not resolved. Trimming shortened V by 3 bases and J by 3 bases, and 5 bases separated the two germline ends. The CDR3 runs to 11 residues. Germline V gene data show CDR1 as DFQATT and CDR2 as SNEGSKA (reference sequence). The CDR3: CSASTKETQYF. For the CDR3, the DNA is TGCAGTGCTAGCACTAAAGAGACCCAGTACTTC.

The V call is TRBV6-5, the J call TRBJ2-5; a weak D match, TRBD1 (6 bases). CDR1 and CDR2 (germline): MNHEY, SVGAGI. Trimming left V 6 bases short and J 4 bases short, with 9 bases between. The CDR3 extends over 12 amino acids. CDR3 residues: CASRGDIETQYF. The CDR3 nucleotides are TGTGCCAGCAGGGGGGACATAGAGACCCAGTACTTC.

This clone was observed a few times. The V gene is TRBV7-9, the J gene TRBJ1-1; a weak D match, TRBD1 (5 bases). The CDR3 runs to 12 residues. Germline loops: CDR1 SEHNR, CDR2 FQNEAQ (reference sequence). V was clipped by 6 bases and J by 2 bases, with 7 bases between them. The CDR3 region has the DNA TGTGCCAGCAGTTGGGACAACACTGAAGCTTTCTTT. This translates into CASSWDNTEAFF.

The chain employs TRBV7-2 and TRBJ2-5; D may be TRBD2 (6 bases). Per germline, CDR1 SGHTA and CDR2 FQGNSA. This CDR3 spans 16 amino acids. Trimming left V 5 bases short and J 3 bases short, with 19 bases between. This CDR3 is CASSPMMRAGKETQYF. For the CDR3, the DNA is TGTGCCAGCAGCCCCATGATGCGGGCGGGAAAAGAGACCCAGTACTTC. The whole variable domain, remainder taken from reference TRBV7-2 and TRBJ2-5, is GAGVSQSPSNKVTEKGKDVELRCDPISGHTALYWYRQSLGQGLEFLIYFQGNSAPDKSGLPSDRFSAERTGGSVSTLTIQRTQQEDSAVYLCASSPMMRAGKETQYFGPGTRLLVL.

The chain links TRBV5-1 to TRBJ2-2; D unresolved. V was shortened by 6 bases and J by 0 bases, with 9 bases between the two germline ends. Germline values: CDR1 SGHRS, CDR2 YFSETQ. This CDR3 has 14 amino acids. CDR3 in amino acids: CASIQSPNTGELFF. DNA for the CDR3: TGCGCCAGCATCCAGAGCCCGAACACCGGGGAGCTGTTTTTT. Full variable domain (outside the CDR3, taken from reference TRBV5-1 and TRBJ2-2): KAGVTQTPRYLIKTRGQQVTLSCSPISGHRSVSWYQQTPGQGLQFLFEYFSETQRNKGNFPGRFSGRQFSNSRSEMNVSTLELGDSALYLCASIQSPNTGELFFGEGSRLTVL.